The clone carrying this T cell receptor beta chain was counted a few times. The sample is drawn from a study of blood T cell repertoires in COVID-19. Study as a whole: From T cells, B-cell-depleted T cells, or PBMCs came the material, which was cDNA or gDNA.

V lost 2 bases to trimming and J lost 5 bases, with 19 bases between them. CDR3 length: 16 amino acids. Germline values: CDR1 SNHLY, CDR2 FYNNEI. In the original processing: Reference gene primer amplification yielded estimated nucleated cell counts. Sequenced by immunoSEQ multiplex PCR; TCRdb stores in-frame clones only, minus some. The V and J calls and clone size were taken over from that table, and D and trimming were inferred from the DNA. The repertoire consists of approximately 70,000 clones, with roughly 80% occurring once and the leading ten covering around 19%. The J gene is TRBJ2-7, the V gene TRBV2; D uncertain. This clonotype was sampled from a human donor in a cohort sampled during active COVID-19. The sample taken for sequencing was peripheral blood. In DNA, the CDR3 is TGTGCCAGCAGTGAATCAGGCTCCCCACATGGGCACGAGCAGTACTTC. Amino acids: CASSESGSPHGHEQYF.